This T cell receptor (beta chain) was sequenced during a study of lymphopenia after photon versus proton radiotherapy. General study points: After the lymphocyte nadir, photon-treated repertoires showed oligoclonal expansion, especially of CD8+ Temra cells. Better survival with proton therapy was suggested as possible, not demonstrated.

The count of this clone is one. The antigen is undetermined. Profiled with immunoSEQ multiplex PCR; TCRdb holds only in-frame clones, not every one. Counted here are under 20,000 clones, roughly nine tenths occurring once; the ten biggest clones make up around 1.7%. The receptor's source is a woman aged 40 to 50 with cholangiocarcinoma. This specimen was peripheral blood, taken from a patient treated with photon-based radiotherapy.

CDR3 sequence: CASSNLRTDTQYF. DNA of the CDR3: TGTGCCAGCAGCAATCTGCGGACAGATACGCAGTATTTT. V is TRBV7-3 and J is TRBJ2-3; D gene uncertain. Looked up from germline, CDR1 is SGHTA and CDR2 is FQGTGA. The CDR3 is made up of 13 amino acids. The V end was cut by 5 bases, the J end by 3 bases, with 9 bases between.